Listed here is a single T cell receptor beta chain. Methods used by the authors: Nucleated cell number was recorded as an estimate derived from reference gene primer amplification. The assay was immunoSEQ multiplex PCR, and TCRdb's table has in-frame clones only and misses some. The V and J calls and clone size come from that table; D and trimming were worked out from the DNA. The sample carries some 340,000 clones, 65% to 85% recorded once. This sample is drawn from a study of blood T cell repertoires in COVID-19. The wider study: The United States, Italy and Spain provided the acute and convalescent COVID-19 samples. Sources were T cells, B-cell-depleted T cells, or PBMCs; the material itself was cDNA or gDNA.

The receptor was derived from a young man with active or convalescent COVID-19. The specimen sequenced was peripheral blood.

The CDR3 is CASSSGLNEKLFF. The CDR3 region has the DNA TGTGCCAGCAGCTCTGGACTTAATGAAAAACTGTTTTTT. The chain combines TRBV5-4 with TRBJ1-4; D uncertain. The V end was cut by 3 bases, the J end by 4 bases, with 7 bases between. Germline V gives CDR1 SGHNT, CDR2 YYREEE (reference sequence). The CDR3 loop spans 13 amino acids.